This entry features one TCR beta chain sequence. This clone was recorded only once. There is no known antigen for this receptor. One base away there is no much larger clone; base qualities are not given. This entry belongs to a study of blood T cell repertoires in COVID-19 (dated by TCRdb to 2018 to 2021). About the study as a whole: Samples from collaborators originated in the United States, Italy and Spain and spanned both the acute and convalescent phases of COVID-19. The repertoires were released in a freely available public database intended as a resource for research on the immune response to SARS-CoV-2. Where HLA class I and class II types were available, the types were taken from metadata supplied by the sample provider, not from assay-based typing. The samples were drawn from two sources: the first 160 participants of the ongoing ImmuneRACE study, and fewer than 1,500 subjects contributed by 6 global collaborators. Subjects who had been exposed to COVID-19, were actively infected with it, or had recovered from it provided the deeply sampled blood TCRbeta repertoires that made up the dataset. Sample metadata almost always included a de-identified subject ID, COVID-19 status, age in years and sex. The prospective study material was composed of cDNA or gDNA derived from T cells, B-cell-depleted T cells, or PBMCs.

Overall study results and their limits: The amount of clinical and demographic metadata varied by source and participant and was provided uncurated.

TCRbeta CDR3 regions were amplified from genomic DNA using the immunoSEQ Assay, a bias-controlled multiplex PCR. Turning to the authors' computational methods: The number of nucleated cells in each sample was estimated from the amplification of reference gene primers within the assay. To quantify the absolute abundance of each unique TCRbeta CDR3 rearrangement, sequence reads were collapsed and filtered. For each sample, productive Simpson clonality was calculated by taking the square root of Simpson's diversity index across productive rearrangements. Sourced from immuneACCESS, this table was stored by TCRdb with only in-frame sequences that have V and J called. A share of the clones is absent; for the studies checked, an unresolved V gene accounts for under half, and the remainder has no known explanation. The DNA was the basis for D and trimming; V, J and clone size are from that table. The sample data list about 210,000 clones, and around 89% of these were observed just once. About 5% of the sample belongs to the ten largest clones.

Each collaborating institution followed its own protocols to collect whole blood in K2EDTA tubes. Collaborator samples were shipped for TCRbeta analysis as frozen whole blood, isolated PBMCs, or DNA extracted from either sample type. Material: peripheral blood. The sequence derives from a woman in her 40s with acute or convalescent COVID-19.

The DNA reads as follows: TGTGCCAGCAGCACTAGACAGGCGCCGAACACCGGGGAGCTGTTTTTT. It codes for CASSTRQAPNTGELFF. The sequence is built from TRBV21-1 and TRBJ2-2; the table gives TRBD1 as D, unverified against the DNA. TRBV21-1 is marked as a pseudogene. The CDR3 runs 16 amino acids, cysteine and phenylalanine included. Solely the CDR3 DNA is kept, with 48 bases framed from the first base.